Presented here are 23 T cell receptor beta chains from one specimen sequenced in a study of blood T cell repertoires in COVID-19. Libraries were prepared by immunoSEQ multiplex PCR; TCRdb keeps only in-frame clonotypes and omits some of them. The data hold 60,000 to 85,000 clones, with 70% to 90% observed a single time. The sequenced sample was peripheral blood. The source of these receptors is a woman aged 55-70 years with acute or convalescent COVID-19.

The chain employs TRBV7-2 and TRBJ1-5; no clear D gene. The CDR3 runs 13 residues. Between the trimmed V and J ends, which lost 3 bases and 4 bases, there was a span of 7 bases. Germline V gene sequence: CDR1 SGHTA, CDR2 FQGNSA. The CDR3 sequence: CTSSLSVNQPQHF. The CDR3 DNA reads as TGTACCAGCAGCTTGTCAGTTAATCAGCCCCAGCATTTT.

The chain employs TRBV6-6 and TRBJ1-5, with TRBD1 matching over 7 bases. The length of the CDR3 is 13 residues. V shed 5 bases and J 6 bases; nucleotides not matched to a gene: 4. Germline CDR1 is MNHNY and CDR2 is SVGAGI (reference sequence). CDR3 nucleotides: TGTGCCAGCAGTGGCGACAGGGTTCAGCCCCAGCATTTT. Protein product: CASSGDRVQPQHF.

This chain uses TRBV10-2 with TRBJ1-1, with TRBD1 identical over 7 bases. Per germline, CDR1 WSHSY and CDR2 SAAADI. The CDR3 runs to 16 residues. J lost 3 bases, V lost 4 bases, and 11 bases had no gene match. This chain's CDR3 is CASSATGASWDTEAFF. The CDR3 DNA sequence: TGCGCCAGCAGTGCTACAGGGGCCTCGTGGGACACTGAAGCTTTCTTT.

This clone was observed a few times. The genes are TRBV5-1 and TRBJ2-2, with a weak D call TRBD1 (6 bases). Germline V gene lookup returns CDR1 SGHRS and CDR2 YFSETQ. Trimming stripped 0 bases from V and 7 bases from J, with 10 bases between. The CDR3 runs to 14 residues. The chain's CDR3 is CASSLAQGIGELFF. The CDR3 DNA is TGCGCCAGCAGCTTGGCCCAGGGGATCGGGGAGCTGTTTTTT. Combining the CDR3 with reference TRBV5-1 and TRBJ2-2 gives the whole variable domain KAGVTQTPRYLIKTRGQQVTLSCSPISGHRSVSWYQQTPGQGLQFLFEYFSETQRNKGNFPGRFSGRQFSNSRSEMNVSTLELGDSALYLCASSLAQGIGELFFGEGSRLTVL.

The rearrangement uses TRBV28 and TRBJ1-2, with 9 bases fitting TRBD1. This CDR3 region has 14 residues. V shed 10 bases, J shed 4 bases, and the junction held 10 bases outside the gene matches. From germline, CDR1 is MDHEN and CDR2 SYDVKM. CDR3 loop: CAISFPGQGYGYTF. The CDR3 DNA reads TGTGCCATCTCCTTTCCGGGACAGGGCTATGGCTACACCTTC.

The J gene is TRBJ2-7, the V gene TRBV11-2; the match to TRBD2 covers 11 bases. V lost 0 bases, J lost 1 base, and 2 bases stayed unmatched. The V gene's germline CDR1 is SGHAT and CDR2 FQNNGV. The CDR3 spans 16 residues. The CDR3 is CASSLERLAGSYEQYF. The CDR3 region has the DNA TGTGCCAGCAGCTTAGAACGACTAGCGGGGTCCTACGAGCAGTACTTC.

The chain recombines TRBV6-6 with TRBJ2-1, with a weak D call TRBD2 (5 bases). CDR1 and CDR2 (germline): MNHNY, SVGAGI (reference sequence). There are 13 residues in the CDR3. Trimming left V 0 bases short and J 7 bases short, with 7 bases between. In nucleotides, the CDR3 is TGTGCCAGCAGTTACTCACCGGGAAATGAGCAGTTCTTC. It translates to CASSYSPGNEQFF.

The chain employs TRBV6-4 and TRBJ2-4, with 10 bases identical to TRBD1. Germline V gives CDR1 MRHNA, CDR2 SNTAGT. This CDR3 is 14 amino acids long. V lost 4 bases, J lost 7 bases, and 4 bases stayed unmatched. DNA of the CDR3: TGTGCCAGCAGTGCCGGGACAGGGGATAACATTCAGTACTTC. Translated: CASSAGTGDNIQYF.

In its sample, this clone was seen once. J is TRBJ1-2 and V is TRBV11-2; a possible D gene is TRBD1 (5 bases). Trimming cost V 0 bases and J 6 bases, with 17 bases left between them. This CDR3 has 16 residues. CDR1 is SGHAT, CDR2 FQNNGV, per germline. In nucleotides, the CDR3 is TGTGCCAGCAGCTTAGATGATGGGGGAGGGAGTAATGGCTACACCTTC. Its protein is CASSLDDGGGSNGYTF.

The table lists this clone with a count of one. V and J are TRBV6-5 and TRBJ1-5; 9 bases are a match to TRBD1. From germline, CDR1 is MNHEY and CDR2 SVGAGI. The CDR3 is made up of 16 amino acids. Trimming removed 4 bases from V and 4 bases from J; junction bases left unmatched: 8. Written as DNA, the CDR3 is TGTGCCAGCAGTTGGGTCACAGGGGGCGTGAATCAGCCCCAGCATTTT. Protein sequence: CASSWVTGGVNQPQHF.

The genes are TRBV28 and TRBJ1-1, with D perhaps TRBD1 (6 bases). The germline V and J ends were trimmed by 4 bases and 3 bases, with 12 bases remaining between them. Germline CDR1 reads MDHEN; CDR2 reads SYDVKM. This CDR3 contains 14 residues. CDR3 coding DNA: TGTGCCAGCAGTTCACAGGGTAGGGACACTGAAGCTTTCTTT. As protein: CASSSQGRDTEAFF. Full variable domain (missing parts from reference TRBV28 and TRBJ1-1): DVKVTQSSRYLVKRTGEKVFLECVQDMDHENMFWYRQDPGLGLRLIYFSYDVKMKEKGDIPEGYSVSREKKERFSLILESASTNQTSMYLCASSSQGRDTEAFFGQGTRLTVV.

The chain uses TRBV9 and TRBJ2-1; 14 bases are shared with TRBD2. After removal of 4 bases from V and 6 bases from J, the junction contained 6 bases not matched to a gene. The germline V gene encodes CDR1 SGDLS and CDR2 YYNGEE. The CDR3 has 16 residues. Written as DNA, the CDR3 is TGTGCCAGCAGCCCCCGAGGACTAGCGGGGGGCAATGAGCAGTTCTTC. Protein sequence: CASSPRGLAGGNEQFF.

There are a few counts of this clone. CDR3 sequence (DNA): TGTGCCAGCAGCTTAAAACTAGCGGGGGGGTCTAGTGAGCAGTTCTTC. Protein product: CASSLKLAGGSSEQFF. The V call is TRBV7-2, the J call TRBJ2-1, with 13 positions matching TRBD2. The V segment lost 2 bases and the J segment 9 bases; nucleotides outside the gene matches: 7. This CDR3 has 16 residues. Germline V gene data show CDR1 as SGHTA and CDR2 as FQGNSA.

The J gene is TRBJ1-1, the V gene TRBV7-3; D is unresolved. The CDR3 contains 14 residues. CDR1 is SGHTA, CDR2 FQGTGA, per germline. Deletions cut 1 base from V and 3 bases from J, with 9 bases between. The CDR3 coding sequence is TGTGCCAGCAGCTTAATAGGCGGGGACACTGAAGCTTTCTTT. This encodes CASSLIGGDTEAFF.

This chain links TRBV24-1 with TRBJ2-1; TRBD2 matches 8 bases. CDR1 and CDR2 from the germline V gene are KGHDR and SFDVKD. Trimming took 3 bases from V and 3 from J; bases not matched to a gene: 6. The CDR3 covers 16 residues. The CDR3 loop is CATSDPTSVHYNEQFF. CDR3 DNA: TGTGCCACCAGTGATCCGACTAGCGTCCACTACAATGAGCAGTTCTTC.

The rearrangement links TRBV4-3 to TRBJ1-2; D is ambiguous. Germline V lookup: CDR1 LGHNA, CDR2 YSLEER. CDR3 length equals 15 residues. V was clipped by 4 bases and J by 0 bases, with 12 bases between them. The CDR3 DNA is TGCGCCAGCAGCCCCGGTTTGGCGGCTAACTATGGCTACACCTTC. Translation gives CASSPGLAANYGYTF.

Here the CDR3 DNA reads TGTGCCAGCAGTCCCTCCGGACAGGCTCGCACTGAAGCTTTCTTT. It specifies CASSPSGQARTEAFF. The chain uses TRBV28 and TRBJ1-1; 7 bases align to TRBD1. CDR3 length equals 15 residues. Unmatched junction bases numbered 10, after V lost 5 bases and J lost 4 bases. Germline CDR1 reads MDHEN; CDR2 reads SYDVKM.

The gene calls are TRBV30 and TRBJ1-1; D gene unclear. Germline V gene sequence: CDR1 GTSNPN, CDR2 SVGIG (reference sequence). The CDR3 has 14 amino acids. Trimming shortened V by 0 bases and J by 4 bases, and 12 bases separated the two germline ends. CDR3 nucleotide sequence: TGTGCCTGGAGTGTAGTTGCAGGTTCCACTGAAGCTTTCTTT. Its translation: CAWSVVAGSTEAFF.

The sample holds one count of this clone. This chain connects TRBV12-5 to TRBJ1-2, with 7 bases fitting TRBD1. J lost 8 bases, V lost 1 base, and 19 bases had no gene match. The CDR3 is 18 amino acids. Germline CDR1 is LGHNT and CDR2 is FRNRAP. CDR3: CASGLERGTDGKVVGYTF. The CDR3 coding sequence is TGTGCTAGTGGTTTGGAAAGAGGGACAGATGGGAAGGTTGTAGGCTACACCTTC.

V and J are TRBV4-3 and TRBJ2-1; 8 nucleotides agree with TRBD2. V was clipped by 1 base and J by 2 bases; unmatched bases: 4. Germline V gives CDR1 LGHNA, CDR2 YSLEER. The CDR3 has 16 amino acids. CDR3 nucleotide sequence: TGCGCCAGCAGCCAAGGGGCAGCGGGGGCCTACAATGAGCAGTTCTTC. Translated: CASSQGAAGAYNEQFF.

The chain couples TRBV5-4 to TRBJ2-7; 7 nucleotides match TRBD1. The CDR3 loop spans 15 amino acids. V shed 6 bases, J shed 2 bases, and the junction held 11 bases outside the gene matches. Germline V gene data show CDR1 as SGHNT and CDR2 as YYREEE (reference sequence). The CDR3, as DNA: TGTGCCAGCACCATGGCGGACAGGTTCGCCTACGAGCAGTACTTC. Its protein product is CASTMADRFAYEQYF.

This chain links TRBV5-6 with TRBJ2-1, with D possibly TRBD2 on 7 matching bases. V was pared by 4 bases and J by 6 bases, with 20 bases between. CDR1 and CDR2 (germline): SGHDT, YYEEEE. The CDR3 spans 16 residues. CDR3 region: CASSTREAGAINEQFF. The DNA for the CDR3 is TGTGCCAGCAGCACCCGGGAGGCGGGGGCCATCAATGAGCAGTTCTTC.

The chain joins TRBV5-6 to TRBJ2-3; TRBD2 aligns across 12 bases. The CDR3 sequence is 15 residues long. V lost 2 bases to trimming and J lost 3 bases; unmatched junction nucleotides: 1. The germline CDR1 and CDR2 sequences are SGHDT and YYEEEE. The CDR3 here is CASSLTSGGTDTQYF. The CDR3 DNA reads TGTGCCAGCAGCTTAACTAGCGGGGGGACAGATACGCAGTATTTT. Using reference TRBV5-6 and TRBJ2-3 for the parts outside the CDR3, the full variable domain is DAGVTQSPTHLIKTRGQQVTLRCSPKSGHDTVSWYQQALGQGPQFIFQYYEEEERQRGNFPDRFSGHQFPNYSSELNVNALLLGDSALYLCASSLTSGGTDTQYFGPGTRLTVL.